The TCR beta chain under discussion was sequenced for a study of T cells in Graves' hyperthyroidism and ophthalmopathy. Regarding the study as a whole: Ophthalmopathy was model-predicted a median around 6.7 months pre-onset.

The V end was cut by 5 bases, the J end by 9 bases, with 15 bases between. Per germline, CDR1 SGHRS and CDR2 YFSETQ. The CDR3 consists of 13 residues. Amplification of TCR beta CDR3 regions was performed using RNA transcripts as template. Primed by the HTBI set, a first-round RT-PCR was run on the TCR CDR3. In TCRdb, the multiplex PCR reads were re-called with MiXCR into one record per CDR3 protein. The sample carries 490,000 or so distinct CDR3 sequences, 22% recorded once. The cohort's ophthalmopathy patients, a group with duration under 3 months, had a Clinical Activity Score of at least 3 and a NOSPECS grade of at least 4. As for this clonotype: The antigen is unknown.

The chain joins TRBV5-1 to TRBJ2-1; tentative D call: TRBD1 (5 bases). The sample was blood. The receptor comes from a woman in her sixties or seventies with Graves' ophthalmopathy. The CDR3 DNA reads TGCGCCAGCAGGAAGACAGCTAACAGTGAGCAGTTCTTC. This encodes CASRKTANSEQFF.